The entry below gives a single T cell receptor (beta chain) sequence along with its context. Data came from immunoSEQ multiplex PCR; TCRdb stores just in-frame clones and leaves some out. The table shows about 260,000 clones, with 75% to 90% occurring only once. Residents of 24 US areas, aged roughly 18 to 89 years, made up the participants. The sample is drawn from a study of blood T cell repertoires in COVID-19. J lost 8 bases, V lost 8 bases, and 11 bases had no gene match. The CDR3 has 14 residues. Germline V gives CDR1 MDHEN, CDR2 SYDVKM. This sequence joins TRBV28 and TRBJ1-4, with 7 bases aligning to TRBD1. The source of this sequence is a man between 50 and 59 years old who had been exposed to COVID-19. The sample comprised PBMCs or T cells enriched from blood (not recorded which). The CDR3 sequence is CASRRYDRVEKLFF. The CDR3 DNA sequence: TGTGCCAGCCGTCGCTATGACAGGGTGGAAAAACTGTTTTTT.